This T cell receptor beta chain stems from a study of patients and donors after allogeneic stem cell transplantation. TCRdb reprocessed the RT-PCR reads via MiXCR and lists one record per CDR3 protein. In the table there are about a million distinct CDR3 sequences, around 17% of which are singletons. The CDR3 totals 14 residues. V shed 3 bases, J shed 5 bases, and the junction held 6 bases outside the gene matches. The germline V gene encodes CDR1 DFQATT and CDR2 SNEGSKA (reference sequence). This clonotype was observed a handful of times. The chain links TRBV20-1 to TRBJ1-2; 10 bases match TRBD1. The sequence came from a human donor who was either an allogeneic HSCT recipient or a stem cell or donor lymphocyte infusion donor (not recorded which). It is not recorded whose cells these are; they may come from a transplant donor. Material: blood, either unsorted or a sorted T cell fraction (not recorded which). Written as DNA, the CDR3 is TGCAGTGCTAGGGGGACAGGGGAATTTTATGGCTACACCTTC. This translates into CSARGTGEFYGYTF.